The 5 T cell receptor beta chains presented below share a single source sample, sequenced in a study of blood T cell repertoires in COVID-19. The method was immunoSEQ multiplex PCR; TCRdb's version includes in-frame clones alone and lacks a portion of them. This table has some 320,000 clones, 88% appearing once. Material for sequencing was peripheral blood. These TCRs come from a young woman who had recovered from COVID-19.

This chain connects TRBV30 to TRBJ2-3; no clear D gene. V dropped 0 bases and J dropped 4 bases, with 14 bases sitting between them. The CDR3 runs to 15 residues. Germline loops: CDR1 GTSNPN, CDR2 SVGIG (reference sequence). DNA for the CDR3: TGTGCCTGGAGTGTATACCCTAGGTTGCCAGATACGCAGTATTTT. The encoded protein is CAWSVYPRLPDTQYF. Variable domain in full (rest from reference TRBV30 and TRBJ2-3): SQTIHQWPATLVQPVGSPLSLECTVEGTSNPNLYWYRQAAGRGLQLLFYSVGIGQISSEVPQNLSASRPQDRQFILSSKKLLLSDSGFYLCAWSVYPRLPDTQYFGPGTRLTVL.

This chain connects TRBV28 to TRBJ2-7; D is uncertain. Germline assignment: CDR1 MDHEN and CDR2 SYDVKM. Trimming pared 5 bases from V and 7 bases from J, leaving 12 bases between. The CDR3 sequence is 12 residues long. CDR3 amino acids: CASSLISWEQYF. For the CDR3, the DNA is TGTGCCAGCAGTCTAATATCCTGGGAGCAGTACTTC.

In DNA, the CDR3 is TGTGCCTGGAGTGTCTTTGTGAACACTGAAGCTTTCTTT. This gives the protein CAWSVFVNTEAFF. This chain connects TRBV30 to TRBJ1-1; no clear D. Germline V gene data show CDR1 as GTSNPN and CDR2 as SVGIG (reference sequence). This CDR3 has 13 amino acids. Trimming left V 0 bases short and J 0 bases short, with 5 bases between.

The chain joins TRBV10-3 to TRBJ1-1, with TRBD1 matching 7 bases. Trimming at V came to 6 bases and at J to 5 bases, leaving 15 bases not matched to a gene. The CDR3 sequence is 16 residues long. Germline V lookup: CDR1 ENHRY, CDR2 SYGVKD. The DNA for the CDR3 is TGTGCCATCAGCGCCGGGACAGCGAATAGAGGGACTGAAGCTTTCTTT. Its translation: CAISAGTANRGTEAFF.

The chain links TRBV6-6 to TRBJ2-3; 11 bases line up with TRBD2. The J segment lost 3 bases and the V segment lost 8 bases, leaving 4 bases of the junction unmatched. The germline V gene encodes CDR1 MNHNY and CDR2 SVGAGI (reference sequence). This CDR3 spans 14 amino acids. The CDR3: CASALAGATDTQYF. CDR3 coding DNA: TGTGCCAGCGCACTAGCGGGGGCTACAGATACGCAGTATTTT.